Here is one TCR beta chain with its context. The antigen is not known. The same CDR3 also results from other DNA sequences found in this sample. Assay: immunoSEQ multiplex PCR; the TCRdb copy retains only in-frame clones and omits some. This sample has 1.5 million to 2.5 million clones; 85% to 95% occur once, and the top ten carry approximately 1%. Positively selected for CCR7, the CD45RO-negative cells used as naive CD8 cells excluded terminally differentiated effector memory CD45RA+ cells. Each donor was a Caucasian adult residing in Nashville, Tennessee. The germline CDR1 and CDR2 sequences are SQVTM and ANQGSEA. This CDR3 has 10 residues. The V end lost 4 bases, the J end lost 5 bases, and 3 bases lay between the germline ends. The data were obtained in a study of shared clonotypes between healthy human individuals. Across the whole study: Used for every donor were three CD4 naive, three CD4 memory, two CD8 naive and one CD8 memory plate. Broader study findings: Naive subsets generally exceeded memory subsets in estimated richness. Non-shared clonotypes had lower generation probabilities than clonotypes shared by all four sorted-subset donors.

The chain couples TRBV29-1 to TRBJ2-1; no clear D gene. This TCR came from a young man in good health. The material sequenced was naive CD8+ T cells sorted from blood. The CDR3 DNA is TGCAGCGTTGTTGACAATGAGCAGTTCTTC. Translation gives CSVVDNEQFF.